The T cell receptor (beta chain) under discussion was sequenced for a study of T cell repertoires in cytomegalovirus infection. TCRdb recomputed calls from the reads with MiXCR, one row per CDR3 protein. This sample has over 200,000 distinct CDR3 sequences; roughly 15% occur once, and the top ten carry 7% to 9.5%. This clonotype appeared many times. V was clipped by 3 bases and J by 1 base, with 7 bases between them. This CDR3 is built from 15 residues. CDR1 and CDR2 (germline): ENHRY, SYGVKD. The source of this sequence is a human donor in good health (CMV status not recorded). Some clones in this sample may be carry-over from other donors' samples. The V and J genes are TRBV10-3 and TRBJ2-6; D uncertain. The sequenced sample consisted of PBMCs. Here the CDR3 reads CAISDAKSGANVLTF. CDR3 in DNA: TGTGCCATCAGTGATGCAAAGTCTGGGGCCAACGTCCTGACTTTC.